The 20 T cell receptor beta chains in this list originate from one sample, sequenced in a study of blood T cell repertoires in COVID-19. Some clones are missing from TCRdb's copy, which holds only in-frame ones; the method was immunoSEQ multiplex PCR. The sample contains approximately 200,000 clones, approximately 80% of which appear only once. Source material: peripheral blood. Receptors were obtained from a woman aged 55-69 years who had recovered from COVID-19.

The chain has TRBV6-5 and TRBJ1-1, with TRBD1 as a possible D gene (6 bases). Looked up from germline, CDR1 is MNHEY and CDR2 is SVGAGI. V was pared by 7 bases and J by 7 bases, with 16 bases between. This CDR3 comprises 13 residues. CDR3 sequence (DNA): TGTGCCAGCACCTACACCTTGGACAGTGAAGCTTTCTTT. It yields the protein CASTYTLDSEAFF.

The chain uses TRBV20-1 and TRBJ2-7, with 7 bases identical to TRBD2. This CDR3 is 14 amino acids long. Trimming at V came to 3 bases and at J to 5 bases, leaving 10 bases not matched to a gene. From germline, CDR1 is DFQATT and CDR2 SNEGSKA (reference sequence). CDR3 sequence: CSASWGGGPHEQYF. CDR3 nucleotide sequence: TGCAGTGCTAGTTGGGGGGGAGGACCTCACGAGCAGTACTTC.

J is TRBJ2-3 and V is TRBV6-2 or TRBV6-3; D gene ambiguous. Germline V gene lookup returns CDR1 MNHEY and CDR2 SVGEGT. The V end lost 6 bases, the J end lost 4 bases, and 8 bases lay between the germline ends. This CDR3 spans 12 amino acids. CDR3 sequence reads: CASSRLPDTQYF. Written as DNA, the CDR3 is TGTGCCAGCAGCCGTCTACCAGATACGCAGTATTTT.

This chain joins TRBV4-3 and TRBJ1-2; TRBD1 is a possible D gene (6 bases). CDR3 length: 15 amino acids. Trimming stripped 6 bases from V and 3 bases from J, with 17 bases between. CDR1 is LGHNA, CDR2 YSLEER, per germline. This CDR3 reads CASSQIGGRDYGYTF. The CDR3 nucleotides are TGCGCCAGCAGTCAAATCGGGGGGCGCGACTATGGCTACACCTTC.

The V call is TRBV2, the J call TRBJ2-5, with 9 bases aligning to TRBD2. The CDR3 is made up of 16 amino acids. Germline V gives CDR1 SNHLY, CDR2 FYNNEI. Losses at the gene ends were 7 bases for V and 0 bases for J; bases not matched to a gene: 9. CDR3 bases: TGTGCCAGCATGGCGCGGGGGGGACGATACCAAGAGACCCAGTACTTC. This codes for CASMARGGRYQETQYF.

This clone appeared once. This chain links TRBV18 with TRBJ2-7; TRBD1 matches 7 bases. The V and J ends lost 2 bases and 3 bases, in that order; junction bases with no gene match: 13. There are 17 residues in the CDR3. Germline V gene sequence: CDR1 KGHSH, CDR2 LQKENI. The CDR3 DNA sequence: TGTGCCAGCTCACCAATCCTCTCGCAGGGGGAATTCTACGAGCAGTACTTC. It translates to CASSPILSQGEFYEQYF. Full variable domain (rest looked up from reference TRBV18 and TRBJ2-7): NAGVMQNPRHLVRRRGQEARLRCSPMKGHSHVYWYRQLPEEGLKFMVYLQKENIIDESGMPKERFSAEFPKEGPSILRIQQVVRGDSAAYFCASSPILSQGEFYEQYFGPGTRLTVT.

This chain uses TRBV11-1 with TRBJ2-7, with 7 bases that match TRBD2. The V and J ends lost 3 bases and 5 bases, in that order; junction bases with no gene match: 4. The CDR3 runs to 13 residues. CDR1 is SGHAT, CDR2 FQDESV, per germline (reference sequence). The CDR3, as DNA: TGTGCCAGCAGCTTTTCTGGGAGGGACGAGCAGTACTTC. Encoded protein: CASSFSGRDEQYF. Looking up the rest from reference TRBV11-1 and TRBJ2-7 gives the full variable domain: EAEVAQSPRYKITEKSQAVAFWCDPISGHATLYWYRQILGQGPELLVQFQDESVVDDSQLPKDRFSAERLKGVDSTLKIQPAELGDSAMYLCASSFSGRDEQYFGPGTRLTVT.

V and J are TRBV18 and TRBJ2-7; TRBD1 matches 7 bases. V lost 3 bases, J lost 0 bases, and 5 bases stayed unmatched. Per germline, CDR1 KGHSH and CDR2 LQKENI. This CDR3 has 15 amino acids. The CDR3 spells CASSPRDRLSYEQYF. CDR3 nucleotide sequence: TGTGCCAGCTCACCCAGGGACAGACTCTCCTACGAGCAGTACTTC.

The chain uses TRBV13 and TRBJ2-3; weak D call: TRBD1 (6 bases). CDR3 size: 17 residues. Trimming pared 0 bases from V and 1 base from J, leaving 14 bases between. CDR1 and CDR2 (germline): PRHDT, FYEKMQ (reference sequence). The chain's CDR3 is CASSLGRKTGGTDTQYF. CDR3 DNA: TGTGCCAGCAGCTTAGGCCGAAAGACAGGTGGCACAGATACGCAGTATTTT. The full variable domain, its missing parts supplied by reference TRBV13 and TRBJ2-3, is AAGVIQSPRHLIKEKRETATLKCYPIPRHDTVYWYQQGPGQDPQFLISFYEKMQSDKGSIPDRFSAQQFSDYHSELNMSSLELGDSALYFCASSLGRKTGGTDTQYFGPGTRLTVL.

The chain uses TRBV5-1 and TRBJ1-1; D call uncertain. V lost 2 bases, J lost 0 bases, and 11 bases lay in between. The CDR3 has 15 amino acids. Germline-derived CDR1 and CDR2 are SGHRS and YFSETQ. The CDR3 is CASSFRSGLNTEAFF. The CDR3 DNA sequence: TGCGCCAGCAGCTTTCGGTCCGGGTTGAACACTGAAGCTTTCTTT.

The chain combines TRBV6-2 or TRBV6-3 with TRBJ1-1; tentatively, D is TRBD1 (5 bases). The CDR3 length is 17 residues. Trimming cost V 0 bases and J 0 bases, with 14 bases left between them. The germline gives CDR1 MNHEY, CDR2 SVGEGT. CDR3 DNA: TGTGCCAGCAGTTACTCAGGGTTTTGGGGCATGAACACTGAAGCTTTCTTT. It encodes CASSYSGFWGMNTEAFF.

The chain employs TRBV3-1 (or the pseudogene TRBV3-2) and TRBJ2-7, with 8 positions matching TRBD2. The ends lost 3 bases at V and 4 bases at J; junction bases unmatched: 5. Looked up from germline, CDR1 is LGHDT and CDR2 is YNNKEL (reference sequence). The CDR3 sequence is 14 residues long. The CDR3 loop is CASSQGLAGYEQYF. The CDR3 DNA reads as TGTGCCAGCAGCCAGGGGCTAGCGGGTTACGAGCAGTACTTC.

The chain has TRBV5-3 and TRBJ1-4; no clear D. TRBV5-3 counts as an open reading frame of uncertain function. Trimming cost V 4 bases and J 0 bases, with 16 bases left between them. The CDR3 spans 17 residues. The CDR3 sequence is CARSPGLFYATNEKLFF. The CDR3 nucleotides read TGTGCCAGAAGCCCTGGTCTTTTCTACGCAACTAATGAAAAACTGTTTTTT.

This sequence joins TRBV7-4 and TRBJ1-2, with 7 bases matching TRBD1. With 2 bases clipped from V and 3 bases from J, the junction kept 6 bases outside the gene matches. Germline CDR1 and CDR2: SGHVT and SQSDAQ. The CDR3 sequence is 15 residues long. The DNA of the CDR3 is TGTGCCAGCAGCTTAAGACAGGGTGGGGACTATGGCTACACCTTC. Translating gives CASSLRQGGDYGYTF. The whole variable domain, remainder taken from reference TRBV7-4 and TRBJ1-2, is GAGVSQSPRYKVAKRGRDVALRCDSISGHVTLYWYRQTLGQGSEVLTYSQSDAQRDKSGRPSGRFSAERPERSVSTLKIQRTEQGDSAVYLCASSLRQGGDYGYTFGSGTRLTVV.

The genes are TRBV29-1 and TRBJ2-7; TRBD1 agrees at 9 bases. Germline V gene data show CDR1 as SQVTM and CDR2 as ANQGSEA. Germline trimming cut 6 bases from V and 3 bases from J; bases unmatched to any gene: 3. The CDR3 consists of 12 residues. This CDR3 is CSVRTGDYEQYF. DNA of the CDR3: TGCAGCGTCCGGACAGGGGACTACGAGCAGTACTTC.

The genes are TRBV5-1 and TRBJ1-2; perhaps TRBD1 as D (6 bases). The CDR3 spans 14 residues. Germline CDR1 reads SGHRS; CDR2 reads YFSETQ. Trimming left V 0 bases short and J 5 bases short, with 11 bases between. CDR3 nucleotide sequence: TGCGCCAGCAGCTTGGAAGGGGGACCATATGGCTACACCTTC. It specifies CASSLEGGPYGYTF.

This chain joins TRBV28 and TRBJ2-2; possible D gene TRBD2, 6 bases. The germline gives CDR1 MDHEN, CDR2 SYDVKM. Trimming took 5 bases from V and 3 from J, leaving 10 bases between them. CDR3 length equals 14 residues. CDR3 residues: CASSPGRYTGELFF. CDR3 sequence (DNA): TGTGCCAGCAGTCCCGGGAGATACACCGGGGAGCTGTTTTTT.

In the case of this clone: Other DNA sequences from this sample encode an identical CDR3 as well. V usage is TRBV3-1 (or the pseudogene TRBV3-2) and J usage is TRBJ1-2, with a weak D call TRBD1 (5 bases). The CDR3 consists of 16 residues. The V gene lost 1 base and the J gene lost 3 bases, with 15 bases spanning the gap. Germline V gene sequence: CDR1 LGHDT, CDR2 YNNKEL (reference sequence). CDR3 nucleotide sequence: TGTGCCAGCAGCCAAGCGGGGGGGTATAGGGACTATGGCTACACCTTC. Protein sequence: CASSQAGGYRDYGYTF.

The chain carries TRBV5-1 and TRBJ2-7; TRBD1 might be the D (5 bases). The CDR3 spans 13 residues. V was shortened by 1 base and J by 5 bases, with 10 bases between the two germline ends. CDR1 and CDR2 from the germline V gene are SGHRS and YFSETQ. The CDR3 coding sequence is TGCGCCAGCAGCTTGACAGGAACCAACGAGCAGTACTTC. This gives the protein CASSLTGTNEQYF.

This chain joins TRBV7-2 and TRBJ1-2, with D uncertain. Trimming took off 1 base at V and 7 bases at J, with 19 bases between the two ends. In germline, CDR1 is SGHTA, CDR2 FQGNSA. This CDR3 is 16 amino acids long. The CDR3 spells CASSLESRDTVGGYTF. CDR3 coding DNA: TGTGCCAGCAGCTTAGAAAGTAGAGACACAGTCGGTGGCTACACCTTC.